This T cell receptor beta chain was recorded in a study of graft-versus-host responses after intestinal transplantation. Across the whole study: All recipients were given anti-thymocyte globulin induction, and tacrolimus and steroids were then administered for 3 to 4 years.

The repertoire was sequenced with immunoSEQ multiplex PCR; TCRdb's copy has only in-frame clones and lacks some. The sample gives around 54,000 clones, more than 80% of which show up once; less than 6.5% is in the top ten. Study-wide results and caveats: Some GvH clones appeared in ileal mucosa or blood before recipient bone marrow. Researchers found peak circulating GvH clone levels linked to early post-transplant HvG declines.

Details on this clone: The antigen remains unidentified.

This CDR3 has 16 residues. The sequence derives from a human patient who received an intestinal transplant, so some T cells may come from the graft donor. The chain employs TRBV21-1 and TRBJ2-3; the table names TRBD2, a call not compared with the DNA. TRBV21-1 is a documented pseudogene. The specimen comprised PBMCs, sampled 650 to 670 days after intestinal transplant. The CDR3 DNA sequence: TGTGCCAGCAGCAAAGAAGATGGGAGGGAAACAGATACGCAGTATTTT. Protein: CASSKEDGRETDTQYF.